A single sample gave rise to the 4 T cell receptor beta chains below, sequenced in a study of T cell responses to AZD1222 COVID-19 vaccine. Using immunoSEQ multiplex PCR, the repertoire was profiled, and TCRdb retains in-frame clones only, with some absent. The sample lists approximately 160,000 clones; under 95% were seen once. This sample comprised peripheral blood, obtained 28 days after the second AZD1222 dose. Source of these receptors: an adult who received the AZD1222 COVID-19 vaccine.

The rearrangement joins TRBV27 to TRBJ2-1, with 7 bases that match TRBD1. Germline V gene sequence: CDR1 MNHEY, CDR2 SMNVEV (reference sequence). The CDR3 is 14 residues long. The trim removed 6 bases at V and 2 bases at J, leaving 4 bases unmatched. For the CDR3, the DNA is TGTGCCAGCAGGACCAGGGGGACCTACAATGAGCAGTTCTTC. This gives the protein CASRTRGTYNEQFF.

This clone has just one count. The chain has TRBV3-1 (or the pseudogene TRBV3-2) and TRBJ2-3, with D perhaps TRBD1 (5 bases). CDR1 is LGHDT, CDR2 YNNKEL, per germline (reference sequence). The CDR3 contains 15 residues. Deletions cut 6 bases from V and 4 bases from J, with 17 bases between. In DNA, the CDR3 is TGTGCCAGCAGTTTGGGGCTCATGGGGCCAGATACGCAGTATTTT. It translates to CASSLGLMGPDTQYF.

The table lists this clone with a count of one. The J gene is TRBJ1-3, the V gene TRBV21-1. TRBV21-1 constitutes a pseudogene. This CDR3 is 15 amino acids long. CDR3 bases: TGTGCCAGCAGCAATTGGGGGGCCTCGGGAAACACCATATATTTT. Its protein is CASSNWGASGNTIYF.

J is TRBJ2-1 and V is TRBV27; no definite D call. This CDR3 spans 14 amino acids. V was shortened by 4 bases and J by 3 bases, with 10 bases between the two germline ends. Per the germline V gene, CDR1 is MNHEY and CDR2 is SMNVEV (reference sequence). DNA for the CDR3: TGTGCCAGCAGTTCGGGTCCACTCTACAATGAGCAGTTCTTC. Protein sequence: CASSSGPLYNEQFF.